The present T cell receptor beta chain was sequenced within a study of CD8+CD57+ T cells in acquired aplastic anemia. Study in general: Across the sorted CD4+ and CD8+ cells, DNA amounts averaged 3.2 ug.

Findings of the study overall: Some 29 shared CD8+ CDR3s appeared highly expressed within patients' immunodominant clones. Levels of CD8+ Simpson's diversity were not significantly distinct in patients versus controls.

As for this clonotype: The antigen is not known.

By flow cytometry, patients selected for sequencing had shown an expansion of CD8+CD57+ cells. This CDR3 has 15 residues. The germline gives CDR1 SEHNR, CDR2 FQNEAQ (reference sequence). Between the trimmed V and J ends, which lost 4 bases and 7 bases, there was a span of 18 bases. The use of genomic DNA as template underpinned the TCR beta VDJ and CDR3 profiling. MiXCR, applied by TCRdb to the reads, yields one record per CDR3 protein. The data contain hundreds of thousands of distinct CDR3 sequences, around 45% of them singletons. The sample comprised sorted CD4+, CD8+, or CD8+CD57+ T cells (not recorded which) from PBMCs. The clonotype originates from a human donor with aplastic anemia. The chain uses TRBV7-9 and TRBJ2-3; either TRBD1 or TRBD2 may supply D (7 bases each). CDR3 amino acids: CASSSIRGGGNTQYF. For the CDR3, the DNA is TGTGCCAGCAGCTCCATCAGGGGGGGTGGGAATACGCAGTATTTT.